A single T cell receptor (beta chain) is shown here with its context. Its antigen is not identified. The same CDR3 is also encoded by other DNA sequences in this sample. The sample belongs to a study of cytotoxic CD8 clonotypes in ibrutinib-treated CLL. Study context: It was after a median approximately eleven months of treatment, range 6 to 36, that response samples were taken. Study conclusions and caveats: Higher clonality was seen at ibrutinib response and a return toward baseline at progression. Age-matched healthy donor levels were exceeded by baseline clonality, which tracked circulating CD8+ T-cell counts.

CDR1 and CDR2 from the germline V gene are SQVTM and ANQGSEA. The CDR3 loop spans 12 amino acids. The V end was cut by 4 bases, the J end by 4 bases, with 10 bases between. Sequencing used immunoSEQ multiplex PCR; TCRdb keeps in-frame clones, though not all of them. Of some 200,000 clones in the sample, 70% were seen once. Sequences were derived from PBMCs, sampled after 12 months of ibrutinib treatment. The TCR was taken from a human donor with chronic lymphocytic leukemia. The chain is built from TRBV29-1 and TRBJ1-2, with D unresolved. The DNA of the CDR3 is TGCAGCGTTGCTAGGGATGGCTATGGCTACACCTTC. It encodes CSVARDGYGYTF.